The next 22 T cell receptor beta chains were all read from a single sample in a study of human CD8 memory T cell subsets. UMI-labeled 5' RACE was the method by which TCR beta libraries were made. TCRdb reprocessed the 5' RACE reads and stores each CDR3 protein as one record, lacking DNA. The sample totals around 20,000 distinct CDR3 sequences. Sequencing input: CD8+ T cells from PBMCs. All receptors derive from a human donor in good health.

The V gene is TRBV11-2, the J gene TRBJ2-2; TCRdb gives TRBD1 as the D gene, but with no DNA this cannot be confirmed. Germline V lookup: CDR1 SGHAT, CDR2 FQNNGV. The CDR3 has 15 residues. This CDR3 is CASSSVDPGTGELFF.

The chain recombines TRBV7-6 with TRBJ2-5; the D gene TCRdb calls, TRBD2, cannot be checked with no DNA. CDR1 is SGHVS, CDR2 FNYEAQ, per germline. The CDR3 length is 16 residues. This CDR3 is CASSWTSGGVLETQYF.

This rearrangement joins TRBV2 to TRBJ1-5; there is no DNA to check the TCRdb D call of TRBD1. Per germline, CDR1 SNHLY and CDR2 FYNNEI. The CDR3 has 16 amino acids. The CDR3 spells CASSDPLEGVYQPQHF.

The chain joins TRBV20-1 to TRBJ1-2; no DNA is available, so the TRBD1 call from TCRdb remains unchecked. This CDR3 contains 14 residues. Germline V lookup: CDR1 DFQATT, CDR2 SNEGSKA (reference sequence). The CDR3 sequence: CSVQSRDRGVSYTF.

The chain combines TRBV28 with TRBJ2-1; TCRdb indicates TRBD1, and absent DNA this call remains unverified. Germline lookup yields CDR1 MDHEN and CDR2 SYDVKM. The CDR3 spans 15 residues. CDR3 sequence reads: CASSLFSGGYNEQFF.

The chain carries TRBV9 and TRBJ1-5. Germline V gives CDR1 SGDLS, CDR2 YYNGEE. This CDR3 has 13 amino acids. CDR3 protein: CASSTEPYQPQHF.

V is TRBV20-1 and J is TRBJ1-2; the D gene TCRdb calls, TRBD1, cannot be checked with no DNA. This CDR3 contains 20 residues. The germline V gene encodes CDR1 DFQATT and CDR2 SNEGSKA (reference sequence). The CDR3 loop is CSARAWKREDRGRSYYGYTF.

This sequence joins TRBV7-6 and TRBJ1-3. CDR1 SGHVS and CDR2 FNYEAQ come from the germline V gene. CDR3 length equals 15 residues. The CDR3 loop reads CASSLGQSSGNTIYF.

The rearrangement joins TRBV7-9 to TRBJ2-1; TCRdb's assignment of TRBD2 cannot be checked, as there is no DNA. The CDR3 has 13 amino acids. Germline V lookup: CDR1 SEHNR, CDR2 FQNEAQ (reference sequence). The CDR3 loop is CASSLNLGGEQFF.

The rearrangement joins TRBV7-9 to TRBJ1-2; TCRdb reports TRBD1, a call that lacks DNA to check it against. There are 11 residues in the CDR3. The germline gives CDR1 SEHNR, CDR2 FQNEAQ (reference sequence). This chain's CDR3 is CASSSGRWYTF.

V is TRBV6-2 or TRBV6-3 and J is TRBJ1-5. This CDR3 comprises 14 residues. Germline V gives CDR1 MNHEY, CDR2 SVGEGT. This chain's CDR3 is CASSYSRGLQPQHF.

CDR3 region: CASSSLKGQFQETQYF. V usage is TRBV7-9 and J usage is TRBJ2-5; TCRdb designates TRBD2, a call that cannot be tested without DNA. Germline CDR1 SEHNR, CDR2 FQNEAQ (reference sequence). There are 16 residues in the CDR3.

This chain's CDR3 is CASDLSGGGNNEQFF. The chain links TRBV11-2 to TRBJ2-1; as DNA is missing, the TRBD1 call by TCRdb cannot be tested. CDR1 and CDR2 (germline): SGHAT, FQNNGV. This CDR3 comprises 15 residues.

The chain uses TRBV4-1 and TRBJ2-4. The CDR3 runs 15 residues. The germline V gene has CDR1 MGHRA and CDR2 YSYEKL. CDR3 loop: CASSQAQLAKNIQYF.

The rearrangement joins TRBV4-1 to TRBJ2-1. The CDR3 sequence is 12 residues long. Germline V lookup: CDR1 MGHRA, CDR2 YSYEKL. CDR3 loop: CASSQDTWEQFF.

This chain connects TRBV5-1 to TRBJ2-4; checking the TCRdb D call of TRBD1 is not possible without DNA. The CDR3 sequence is 15 residues long. Germline V gene data show CDR1 as SGHRS and CDR2 as YFSETQ. CDR3 in amino acids: CASSLGQGAGEVQYF.

This clonotype is medium-sized by frequency. V usage is TRBV29-1 and J usage is TRBJ1-1; no DNA is available, so the TRBD1 call from TCRdb remains unchecked. The V gene's germline CDR1 is SQVTM and CDR2 ANQGSEA. CDR3 length equals 13 residues. CDR3: CSVPLRGNTEAFF.

The chain is built from TRBV20-1 and TRBJ2-5; TCRdb reports TRBD2, a call that lacks DNA to check it against. The germline V gene has CDR1 DFQATT and CDR2 SNEGSKA (reference sequence). CDR3 size: 16 residues. This CDR3 is CSARGLASPLQETQYF.

This chain connects TRBV18 to TRBJ1-1; TCRdb proposes TRBD1, but this gene call is untestable without DNA. Germline loops: CDR1 KGHSH, CDR2 LQKENI. The CDR3 covers 16 residues. The CDR3 reads CASSLAQTGRNTEAFF.

This sequence joins TRBV7-6 and TRBJ2-3; absent DNA, TCRdb's TRBD2 call cannot be checked. In germline, CDR1 is SGHVS, CDR2 FNYEAQ. This CDR3 is 16 amino acids long. The CDR3 is CASSLAASGEAVTQYF.

This clonotype is identified as medium-sized from frequency. This sequence joins TRBV20-1 and TRBJ1-4; TCRdb outputs TRBD1, but without DNA this stays unchecked. CDR1 and CDR2 from the germline V gene are DFQATT and SNEGSKA (reference sequence). The CDR3 contains 14 residues. This CDR3 is CSATWTALNEKLFF.

The chain joins TRBV3-1 to TRBJ2-1; TCRdb picks TRBD1, but there is no DNA to check that call. Germline V gene lookup returns CDR1 LGHDT and CDR2 YNNKEL (reference sequence). The CDR3 runs 13 residues. The CDR3 loop is CASRPGTVNEQFF.